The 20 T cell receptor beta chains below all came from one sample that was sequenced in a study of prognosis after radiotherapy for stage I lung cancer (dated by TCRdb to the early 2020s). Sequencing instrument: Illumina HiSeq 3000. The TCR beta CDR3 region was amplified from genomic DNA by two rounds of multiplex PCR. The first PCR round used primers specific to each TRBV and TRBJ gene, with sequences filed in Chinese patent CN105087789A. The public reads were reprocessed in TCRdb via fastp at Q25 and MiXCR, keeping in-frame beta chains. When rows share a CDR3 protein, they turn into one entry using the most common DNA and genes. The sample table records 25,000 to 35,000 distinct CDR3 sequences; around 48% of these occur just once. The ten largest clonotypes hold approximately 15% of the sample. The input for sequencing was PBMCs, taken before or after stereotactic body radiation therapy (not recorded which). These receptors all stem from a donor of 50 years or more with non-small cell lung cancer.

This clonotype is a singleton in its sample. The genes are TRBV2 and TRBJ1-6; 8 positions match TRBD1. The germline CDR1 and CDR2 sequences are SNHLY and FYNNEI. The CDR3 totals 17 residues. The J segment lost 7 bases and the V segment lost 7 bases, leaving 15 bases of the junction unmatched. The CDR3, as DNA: TGTGCCAGCATTTCCCAACAGGGGGTCCTAGGGAATTCACCCCTCCACTTT. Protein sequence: CASISQQGVLGNSPLHF.

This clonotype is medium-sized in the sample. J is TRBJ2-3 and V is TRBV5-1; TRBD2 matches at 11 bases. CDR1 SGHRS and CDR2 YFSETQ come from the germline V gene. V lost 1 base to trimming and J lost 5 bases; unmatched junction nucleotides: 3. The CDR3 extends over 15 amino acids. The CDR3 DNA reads TGCGCCAGCAGCTTGACTAGCGGGAGATTAGATACGCAGTATTTT. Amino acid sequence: CASSLTSGRLDTQYF.

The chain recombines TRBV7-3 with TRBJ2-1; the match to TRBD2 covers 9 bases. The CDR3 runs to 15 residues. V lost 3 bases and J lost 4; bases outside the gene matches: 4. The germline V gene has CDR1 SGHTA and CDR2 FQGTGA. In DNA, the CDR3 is TGTGCCAGCAGCTTCTTAGCGGGAGTGTACAATGAGCAGTTCTTC. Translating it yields CASSFLAGVYNEQFF.

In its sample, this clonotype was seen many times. As DNA, the CDR3 is TGCGCCAGCAGCTTGGTATCGGCGGTCCTCACCGGGGAGCTGTTTTTT. Its translation is CASSLVSAVLTGELFF. The genes are TRBV5-1 and TRBJ2-2; D ambiguous. The CDR3 is 16 amino acids. V dropped 0 bases and J dropped 4 bases, with 13 bases sitting between them. The germline gives CDR1 SGHRS, CDR2 YFSETQ.

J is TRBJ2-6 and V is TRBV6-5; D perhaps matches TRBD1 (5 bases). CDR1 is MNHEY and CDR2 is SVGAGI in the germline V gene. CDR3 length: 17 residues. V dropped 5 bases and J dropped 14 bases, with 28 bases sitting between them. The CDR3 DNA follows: TGTGCCAGCAGTACTCAGTGGACCCCCTCTGGGGCCAATTTCCTGACTTTC. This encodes CASSTQWTPSGANFLTF.

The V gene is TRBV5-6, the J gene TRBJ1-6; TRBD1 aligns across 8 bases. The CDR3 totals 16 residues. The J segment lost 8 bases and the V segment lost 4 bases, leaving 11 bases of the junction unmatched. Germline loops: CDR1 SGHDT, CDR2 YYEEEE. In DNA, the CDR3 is TGTGCCAGCAGCCGGAACACCCGGGACAGGTATTCACCCCTCCACTTT. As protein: CASSRNTRDRYSPLHF.

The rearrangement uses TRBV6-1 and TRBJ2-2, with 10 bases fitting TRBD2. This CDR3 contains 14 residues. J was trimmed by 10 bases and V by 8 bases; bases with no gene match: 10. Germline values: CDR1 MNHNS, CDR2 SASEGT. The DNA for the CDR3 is TGTGCCAGCCGGACTAGCGGACACATCGTGGAGCTGTTTTTT. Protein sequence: CASRTSGHIVELFF.

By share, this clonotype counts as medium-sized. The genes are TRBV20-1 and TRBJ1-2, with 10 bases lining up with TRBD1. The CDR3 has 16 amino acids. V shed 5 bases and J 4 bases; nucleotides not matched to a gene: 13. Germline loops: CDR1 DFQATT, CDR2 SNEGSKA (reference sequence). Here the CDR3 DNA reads TGCAGTGCTCCCTACGTGCCCGGACAGGGGGTCTATGGCTACACCTTC. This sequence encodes CSAPYVPGQGVYGYTF.

The chain's CDR3 is CASSYGGTEAFF. As DNA, the CDR3 is TGTGCCAGCAGTTACGGGGGTACTGAAGCTTTCTTT. The V call is TRBV6-2 or TRBV6-3, the J call TRBJ1-1; D may be TRBD1 (5 bases). Trimming stripped 2 bases from V and 5 bases from J, with 6 bases between. The length of the CDR3 is 12 residues. The germline gives CDR1 MNHEY, CDR2 SVGEGT.

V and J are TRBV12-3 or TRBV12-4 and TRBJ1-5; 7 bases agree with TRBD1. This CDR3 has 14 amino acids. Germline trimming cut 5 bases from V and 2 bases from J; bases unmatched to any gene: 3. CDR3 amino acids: CASSDDRGNQPQHF. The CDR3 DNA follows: TGTGCCAGCAGTGATGACAGGGGCAATCAGCCCCAGCATTTT.

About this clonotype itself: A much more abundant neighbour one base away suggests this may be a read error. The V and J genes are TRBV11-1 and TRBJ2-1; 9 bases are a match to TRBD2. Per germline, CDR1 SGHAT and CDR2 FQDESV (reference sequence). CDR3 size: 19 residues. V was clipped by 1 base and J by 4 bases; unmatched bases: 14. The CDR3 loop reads CASSLVCGALAGSYNEQFF. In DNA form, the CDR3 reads TGTGCCAGCAGCTTAGTGTGCGGTGCCCTAGCGGGATCTTACAATGAGCAGTTCTTC. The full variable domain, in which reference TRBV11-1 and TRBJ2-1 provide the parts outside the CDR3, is EAEVAQSPRYKITEKSQAVAFWCDPISGHATLYWYRQILGQGPELLVQFQDESVVDDSQLPKDRFSAERLKGVDSTLKIQPAELGDSAMYLCASSLVCGALAGSYNEQFFGPGTRLTVL.

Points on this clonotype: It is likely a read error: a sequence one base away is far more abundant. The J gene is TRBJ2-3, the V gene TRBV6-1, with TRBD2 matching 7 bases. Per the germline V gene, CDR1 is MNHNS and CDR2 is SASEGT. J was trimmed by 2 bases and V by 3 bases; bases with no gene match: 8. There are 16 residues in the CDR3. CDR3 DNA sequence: TGTGCCAGCAGTGACTCCGGCGGGGGAATCACAGATACGCAGTATTTT. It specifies CASSDSGGGITDTQYF.

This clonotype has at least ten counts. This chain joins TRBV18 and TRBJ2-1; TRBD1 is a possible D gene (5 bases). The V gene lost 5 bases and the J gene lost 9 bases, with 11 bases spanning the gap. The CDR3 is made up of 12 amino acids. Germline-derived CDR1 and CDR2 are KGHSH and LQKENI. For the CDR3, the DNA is TGTGCCAGCTCATCTCAGGGAACTGAGCAGTTCTTC. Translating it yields CASSSQGTEQFF.

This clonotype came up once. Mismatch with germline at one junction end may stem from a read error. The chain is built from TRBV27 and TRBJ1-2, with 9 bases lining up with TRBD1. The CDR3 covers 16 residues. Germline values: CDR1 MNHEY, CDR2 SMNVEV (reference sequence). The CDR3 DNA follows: TGTGCCAGCAGTCCTGCCCCGGGACAGGGTAACTATGTCTACACCTTC. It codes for CASSPAPGQGNYVYTF.

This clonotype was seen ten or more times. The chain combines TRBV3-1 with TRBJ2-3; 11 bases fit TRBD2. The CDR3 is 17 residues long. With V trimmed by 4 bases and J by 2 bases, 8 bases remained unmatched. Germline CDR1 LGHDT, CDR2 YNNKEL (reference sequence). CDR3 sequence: CASSPLAGGPATDTQYF. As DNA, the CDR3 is TGTGCCAGCAGCCCTTTAGCGGGAGGGCCGGCCACAGATACGCAGTATTTT.

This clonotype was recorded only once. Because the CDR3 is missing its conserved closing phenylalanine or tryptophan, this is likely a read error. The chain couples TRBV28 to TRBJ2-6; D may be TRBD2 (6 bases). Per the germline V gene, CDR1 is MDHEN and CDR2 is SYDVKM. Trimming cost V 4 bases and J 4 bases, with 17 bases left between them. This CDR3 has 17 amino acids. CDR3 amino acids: CASSSGLYSYGANVLTL. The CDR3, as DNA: TGTGCCAGCAGTTCGGGACTTTACTCGTACGGGGCCAACGTCCTGACTTTG.

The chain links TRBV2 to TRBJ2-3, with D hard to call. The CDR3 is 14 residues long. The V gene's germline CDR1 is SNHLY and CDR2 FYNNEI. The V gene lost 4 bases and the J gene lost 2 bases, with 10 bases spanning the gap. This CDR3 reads CASSVSQNTDTQYF. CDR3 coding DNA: TGTGCCAGCAGTGTCTCTCAGAACACAGATACGCAGTATTTT.

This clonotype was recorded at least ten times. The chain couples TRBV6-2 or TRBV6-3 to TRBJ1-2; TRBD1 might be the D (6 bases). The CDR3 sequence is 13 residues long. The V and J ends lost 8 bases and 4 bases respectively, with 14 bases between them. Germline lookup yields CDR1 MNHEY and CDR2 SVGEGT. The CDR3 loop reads CASSYRETYGYTF. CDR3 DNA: TGTGCCAGCTCCTACAGGGAGACCTATGGCTACACCTTC.

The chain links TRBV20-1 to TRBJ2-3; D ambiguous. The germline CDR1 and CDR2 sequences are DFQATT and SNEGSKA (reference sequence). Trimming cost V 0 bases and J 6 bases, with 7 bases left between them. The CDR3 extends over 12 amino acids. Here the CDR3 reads CSARDMVDTQYF. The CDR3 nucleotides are TGCAGTGCTAGAGATATGGTGGATACGCAGTATTTT.

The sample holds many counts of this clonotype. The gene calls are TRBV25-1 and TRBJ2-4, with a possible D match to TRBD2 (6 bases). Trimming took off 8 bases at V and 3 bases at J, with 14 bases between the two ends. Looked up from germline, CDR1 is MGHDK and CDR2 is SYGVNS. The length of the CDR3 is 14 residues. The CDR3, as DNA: TGTGCCAGCCCGGGCGAGGACTACAAAAACATTCAGTACTTC. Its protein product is CASPGEDYKNIQYF.